This T cell receptor (beta chain) comes out of a study of post-analysis software for immune sequencing data. On the study more broadly: Patients with relapsing-remitting, secondary progressive and progressive-relapsing multiple sclerosis courses were all represented.

The TCR beta cDNA libraries contained unique molecular identifiers. T cells, roughly 0.95 to 10 million of them, yielded roughly 550,000 cDNA molecules. Each CDR3 protein gets one entry after TCRdb re-called the PCR reads with MiXCR. The data show under 200,000 distinct CDR3 sequences, roughly 34% seen once. This clonotype was picked up many times. Its antigen is currently unknown. Broader study findings: TRBV segments more frequent in patients than in controls numbered a few and included TRBV5-6, TRBV5-1 and TRBV20-1. Samples from one preparation batch, clustered by F measure, grouped strongly together.

Germline V CDR1 and CDR2: MNHNS, SASEGT. V shed 6 bases and J 7 bases; nucleotides not matched to a gene: 10. The CDR3 length is 14 residues. Sequenced material: blood, taken after autologous hematopoietic stem cell transplantation. The source of this sequence is a girl under 18 with multiple sclerosis. V gene TRBV6-1 combines with J gene TRBJ2-7, with 9 positions matching TRBD2. CDR3 DNA: TGTGCCAGCAGGGAGGTAGCGGGAGAGGGTGAGCAGTACTTC. Protein: CASREVAGEGEQYF.